This TCR beta chain stems from a study of blood T cell repertoires in COVID-19. Measured with immunoSEQ multiplex PCR; TCRdb has only the in-frame clones, and not every one. The table shows almost 250,000 clones, with roughly 86% occurring only once. The receptor comes from a woman aged 55 to 70 who had recovered from COVID-19. Sequenced sample: peripheral blood.

The CDR3 loop is CATQRQGLEPQHF. The CDR3 DNA sequence: TGTGCCACCCAACGACAGGGCCTAGAGCCCCAGCATTTT. The chain joins TRBV24-1 to TRBJ1-5; 7 bases line up with TRBD1. Germline values: CDR1 KGHDR, CDR2 SFDVKD. The V segment lost 9 bases and the J segment 8 bases; nucleotides outside the gene matches: 9. There are 13 residues in the CDR3.